The T cell receptor beta chain described here comes from a study of blood T cell repertoires in COVID-19. Across the study: Both acute and convalescent COVID-19 samples were obtained from the United States, Italy and Spain. Sample material is recorded as cDNA or gDNA derived from T cells, B-cell-depleted T cells, or PBMCs.

Original analysis: Amplification of reference gene primers was used by the study to estimate nucleated cell counts. Profiling relied on immunoSEQ multiplex PCR, and the TCRdb table lists in-frame clones only, not all of them. The V and J calls and clone size come from that table; D and trimming were worked out from the DNA. The profile shows around 100,000 clones, more than 65% of them singletons. CDR3 length: 16 amino acids. Looked up from germline, CDR1 is SGDLS and CDR2 is YYNGEE. Trimming cost V 4 bases and J 2 bases, with 18 bases left between them. The sample was peripheral blood. This sequence was found in a woman aged 70 to 79 with acute or convalescent COVID-19. V gene TRBV9 combines with J gene TRBJ1-1, with TRBD1 as a possible D gene (6 bases). CDR3 protein: CASSPGMDRLNTEAFF. CDR3 DNA sequence: TGTGCCAGCAGCCCCGGTATGGACAGATTAAACACTGAAGCTTTCTTT.